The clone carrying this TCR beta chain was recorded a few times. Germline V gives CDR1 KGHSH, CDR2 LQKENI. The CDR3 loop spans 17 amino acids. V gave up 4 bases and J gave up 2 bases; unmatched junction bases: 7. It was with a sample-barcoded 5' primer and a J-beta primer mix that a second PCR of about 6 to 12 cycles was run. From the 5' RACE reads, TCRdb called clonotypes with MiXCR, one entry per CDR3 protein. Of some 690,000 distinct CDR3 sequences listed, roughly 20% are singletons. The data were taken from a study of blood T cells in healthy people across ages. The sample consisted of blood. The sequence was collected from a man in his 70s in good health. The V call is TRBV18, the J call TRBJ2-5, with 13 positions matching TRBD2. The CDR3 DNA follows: TGTGCCAGCTCACAACGGACTAGCGGGAGTACTCAAGAGACCCAGTACTTC. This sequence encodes CASSQRTSGSTQETQYF.